This T cell receptor beta chain was sequenced during a study of post-analysis software for immune sequencing data. Study-level findings and limits: With TRBV5-6, TRBV5-1 and TRBV20-1 included, 4 to 6 TRBV segments were more frequent in patients than in controls.

A word on this clonotype: What it binds is not known.

The germline CDR1 and CDR2 sequences are SQVTM and ANQGSEA. The CDR3 sequence is 13 residues long. V dropped 4 bases and J dropped 6; count of bases not matched to a gene: 6. Unique molecular identifiers had been added to the TCR beta cDNA libraries. Each CDR3 protein gets one entry after TCRdb re-called the PCR reads with MiXCR. The data show approximately 660,000 distinct CDR3 sequences, with approximately 60% seen just once and roughly 10% held by the top ten. Sequenced input: blood. The chain recombines TRBV29-1 with TRBJ2-1; 7 bases match TRBD1. The TCR comes from a girl aged 2 to 10 with multiple sclerosis. In DNA form, the CDR3 reads TGCAGCGTTGGGGCAGGGGGTACCAATGAGCAGTTCTTC. It yields the protein CSVGAGGTNEQFF.